The rows below give T cell receptor beta chains drawn from one sample of a study of breast tumors, draining lymph nodes, adjacent tissues. TCRdb re-called the multiplex PCR reads with MiXCR, one entry per CDR3 protein. The sample holds approximately 130,000 distinct CDR3 sequences, 20% to 25% seen once. Sequencing was done on a sample of axillary lymph node tissue. The receptor source for this set is a female donor with breast cancer. Some clones in this sample may be carry-over from other donors' samples. The CDR3 runs from the conserved cysteine through the conserved F or W. The order of the fields is clone size, V gene, D gene, J gene, CDR3 DNA, CDR3 protein. D genes are given only for firm matches. Some rows mark clone size as missing; the rest say once, few, many or name a class of expanded clone.

>many|TRBV24-1|NA|TRBJ2-5
TGTGCCACCAGTGAACACGGACAATCCAGGGAGACCCAGTACTTC
CATSEHGQSRETQYF
>many|TRBV20-1|NA|TRBJ1-4
TGCAGTGCTAGAGATTTGGCGGGACTCGGGGAAAAACTGTTTTTT
CSARDLAGLGEKLFF
>many|TRBV6-2/TRBV6-3|NA|TRBJ2-2
TGTGCCAGCAGTTACTCGACAGGGAACACCGGGGAGCTGTTTTTT
CASSYSTGNTGELFF
>many|TRBV24-1|NA|TRBJ2-2
TGTGCCACCAGTGATTTTGGCAGGAACACCGGGGAGCTGTTTTTT
CATSDFGRNTGELFF
>many|TRBV9|TRBD2|TRBJ2-1
TGTGCCAGCAGCCTCAGAGCGGGAGAGAATGAGCAGTTCTTC
CASSLRAGENEQFF
>many|TRBV15|TRBD2|TRBJ2-7
TGTGCCACCAGCAAAGGGACTACATCCGAGCAGTACTTC
CATSKGTTSEQYF
>few|TRBV2|NA|TRBJ2-7
TGTGCCAGCATGGGGGGACAGTACTCCTACGAGCAGTACTTC
CASMGGQYSYEQYF
>many|TRBV4-1|NA|TRBJ2-5
TGCGCCAGCAGCCAAGGGGGGGGAGGACAGGAGACCCAGTACTTC
CASSQGGGGQETQYF
>NA|TRBV20-1|NA|TRBJ2-5
TGCAGTGCTAGAGCCCGGTCTCTAGTTGGTCAGACCCAGTACTTC
CSARARSLVGQTQYF
>many|TRBV6-1|TRBD2|TRBJ2-5
TGTGCCAGCAGTGAAGAGACTAGCGGGAGGGGAAAGACCCAGTACTTC
CASSEETSGRGKTQYF
>NA|TRBV20-1|TRBD1|TRBJ2-5
TGCAGTGCTACCGGGACAGGGGCTCTCCAAGAGACCCAGTACTTC
CSATGTGALQETQYF
>many|TRBV24-1|NA|TRBJ1-5
TGTGCCACCAGTGATTCCCTTAGGGGGTCAGGCAATCAGCCCCAGCATTTT
CATSDSLRGSGNQPQHF
>few|TRBV28|TRBD1|TRBJ2-7
TGTGCCAGCAGTCCAACCCCCCCTGACAGGGTTTACGAGCAGTACTTC
CASSPTPPDRVYEQYF
>many|TRBV2|NA|TRBJ2-5
TGTGCCAGCCTAGGACGGGGAAAAGAGACCCAGTACTTC
CASLGRGKETQYF
>many|TRBV19|TRBD1|TRBJ1-2
TGTGCCAGCGCAGGGGGATGGGACTATGGCTACACCTTC
CASAGGWDYGYTF
>NA|TRBV19|NA|TRBJ2-5
TGTGCCAGTAGTATCGGATGGAACCAAGAGACCCAGTACTTC
CASSIGWNQETQYF
>many|TRBV27|NA|TRBJ2-1
TGTGCCAGCAGTTTCCTCCCTTTGGGGGCGGTGAATGAGCAGTTCTTC
CASSFLPLGAVNEQFF
>many|TRBV27|NA|TRBJ1-2
TGTGCCAGCAGTTTATCGAAGGGGAACTATGGCTACACCTTC
CASSLSKGNYGYTF
>few|TRBV19|NA|TRBJ2-1
TGTGCCAGTAGTGCGAAAGCGGGCCCCTCCTACAATGAGCAGTTCTTC
CASSAKAGPSYNEQFF
>many|TRBV6-6|TRBD2|TRBJ2-1
TGTGCCAGCAGTCAGACTAGCGGGAGATCTTACAATGAGCAGTTCTTC
CASSQTSGRSYNEQFF
>many|TRBV7-2|TRBD1|TRBJ2-3
TGTGCCAGCAGCTTAGCCCGTTTGGACAGGGTGGGGGATACGCAGTATTTT
CASSLARLDRVGDTQYF
>many|TRBV20-1|NA|TRBJ1-4
TGCAGTGCTAGAGGTCCTACGGATGAAAAACTGTTTTTT
CSARGPTDEKLFF
>many|TRBV9|NA|TRBJ1-2
TGTGCCAGCAGCGGGGGAAGGGGATTGGACTATGGCTACACCTTC
CASSGGRGLDYGYTF
>NA|TRBV28|NA|TRBJ1-4
TGTGCCAGCAGTCTCCAGGGCAGGGGTAATGAAAAACTGTTTTTT
CASSLQGRGNEKLFF
>many|TRBV2|TRBD2|TRBJ2-1
TGTGCCAGCAGTGACTGGGGACTAGGGGTCCATGAGCAGTTCTTC
CASSDWGLGVHEQFF
>NA|TRBV2|TRBD1|TRBJ1-1
TGTGCCAGCAGTGAGACAGGGGGTGAGAACACTGAAGCTTTCTTT
CASSETGGENTEAFF
>many|TRBV5-4|TRBD1|TRBJ1-2
TGTGCCAGCAGCTCCCAGGGGGGACAACGGAACGGCTACACCTTC
CASSSQGGQRNGYTF
>many|TRBV19|TRBD1|TRBJ2-1
TGTGCCAGTAGTAGCTCCGGGACAGGGGGTCACAATGAGCAGTTCTTC
CASSSSGTGGHNEQFF
>many|TRBV7-2|TRBD2|TRBJ2-7
TGTGCCAGCAGCAAACTAGCGATCGAGCAGTACTTC
CASSKLAIEQYF